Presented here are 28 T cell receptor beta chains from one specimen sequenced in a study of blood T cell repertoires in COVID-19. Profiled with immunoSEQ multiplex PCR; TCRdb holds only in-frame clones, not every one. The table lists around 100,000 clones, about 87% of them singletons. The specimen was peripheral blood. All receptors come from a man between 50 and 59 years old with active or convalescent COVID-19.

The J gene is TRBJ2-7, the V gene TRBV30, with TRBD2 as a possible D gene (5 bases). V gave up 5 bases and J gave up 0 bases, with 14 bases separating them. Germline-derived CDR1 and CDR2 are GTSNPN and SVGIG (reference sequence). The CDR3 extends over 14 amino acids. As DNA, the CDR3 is TGTGCCTGGGCCCGGGGTCTCATCTCCTACGAGCAGTACTTC. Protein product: CAWARGLISYEQYF.

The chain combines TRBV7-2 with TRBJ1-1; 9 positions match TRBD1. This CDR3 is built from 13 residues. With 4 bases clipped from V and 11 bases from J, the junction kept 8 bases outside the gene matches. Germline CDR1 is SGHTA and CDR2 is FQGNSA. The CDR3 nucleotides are TGTGCCAGCAGCTCCCAAGGGGACAGGGCGGCTTTCTTT. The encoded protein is CASSSQGDRAAFF. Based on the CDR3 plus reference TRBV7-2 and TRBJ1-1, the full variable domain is GAGVSQSPSNKVTEKGKDVELRCDPISGHTALYWYRQSLGQGLEFLIYFQGNSAPDKSGLPSDRFSAERTGGSVSTLTIQRTQQEDSAVYLCASSSQGDRAAFFGQGTRLTVV.

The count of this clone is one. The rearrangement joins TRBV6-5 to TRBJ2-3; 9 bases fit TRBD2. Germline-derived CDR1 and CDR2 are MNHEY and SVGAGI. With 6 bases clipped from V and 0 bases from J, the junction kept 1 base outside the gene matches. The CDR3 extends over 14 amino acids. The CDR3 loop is CASRAGGSTDTQYF. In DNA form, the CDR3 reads TGTGCCAGCAGGGCGGGGGGGAGCACAGATACGCAGTATTTT.

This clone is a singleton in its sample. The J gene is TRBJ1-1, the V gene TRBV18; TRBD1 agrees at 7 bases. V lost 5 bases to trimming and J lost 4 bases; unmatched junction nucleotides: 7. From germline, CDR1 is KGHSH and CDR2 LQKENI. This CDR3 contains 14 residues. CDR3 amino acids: CASSATGVGTEAFF. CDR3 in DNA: TGTGCCAGCTCAGCTACAGGGGTGGGCACTGAAGCTTTCTTT.

The CDR3 spells CASSGLALSYEQYF. CDR3 sequence (DNA): TGTGCCAGCTCCGGCCTAGCGCTTTCCTACGAGCAGTACTTC. The chain is built from TRBV21-1 and TRBJ2-7; the table's D call of TRBD2 was not tested on the DNA. TRBV21-1 is noted as a pseudogene. The CDR3 spans 14 residues.

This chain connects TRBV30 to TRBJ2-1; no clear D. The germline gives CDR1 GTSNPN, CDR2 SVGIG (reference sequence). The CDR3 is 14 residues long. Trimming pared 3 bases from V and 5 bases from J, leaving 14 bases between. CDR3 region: CAWSRLRRHNEQFF. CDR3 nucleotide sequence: TGTGCCTGGAGCCGTCTTCGGAGACACAATGAGCAGTTCTTC. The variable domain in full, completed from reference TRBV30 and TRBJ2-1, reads SQTIHQWPATLVQPVGSPLSLECTVEGTSNPNLYWYRQAAGRGLQLLFYSVGIGQISSEVPQNLSASRPQDRQFILSSKKLLLSDSGFYLCAWSRLRRHNEQFFGPGTRLTVL.

The CDR3 reads CASSWGSGNTIYF. As DNA, the CDR3 is TGTGCCAGCAGTTGGGGCAGTGGAAACACCATATATTTT. The chain links TRBV6-5 to TRBJ1-3; perhaps TRBD1 as D (5 bases). From germline, CDR1 is MNHEY and CDR2 SVGAGI. The V gene lost 4 bases and the J gene lost 3 bases, with 7 bases spanning the gap. The CDR3 length is 13 residues.

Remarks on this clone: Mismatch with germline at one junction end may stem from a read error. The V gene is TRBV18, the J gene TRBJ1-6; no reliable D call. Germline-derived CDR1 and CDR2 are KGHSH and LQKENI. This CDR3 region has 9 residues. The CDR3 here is CASSRVEDF. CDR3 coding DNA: TGTGCCAGCTCGAGAGTGGAGGACTTT.

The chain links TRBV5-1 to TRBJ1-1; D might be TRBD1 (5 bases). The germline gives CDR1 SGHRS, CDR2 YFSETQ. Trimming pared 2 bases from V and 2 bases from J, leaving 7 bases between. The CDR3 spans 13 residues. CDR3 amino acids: CASSFDSNTEAFF. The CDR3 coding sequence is TGCGCCAGCAGCTTCGACAGTAACACTGAAGCTTTCTTT.

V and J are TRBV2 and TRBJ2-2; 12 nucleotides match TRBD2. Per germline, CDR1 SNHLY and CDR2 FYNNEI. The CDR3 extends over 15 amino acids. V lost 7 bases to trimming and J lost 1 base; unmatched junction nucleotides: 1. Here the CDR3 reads CASTTSGGNTGELFF. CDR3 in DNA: TGTGCCAGCACGACTAGCGGGGGGAACACCGGGGAGCTGTTTTTT. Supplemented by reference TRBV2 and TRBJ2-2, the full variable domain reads EPEVTQTPSHQVTQMGQEVILRCVPISNHLYFYWYRQILGQKVEFLVSFYNNEISEKSEIFDDQFSVERPDGSNFTLKIRSTKLEDSAMYFCASTTSGGNTGELFFGEGSRLTVL.

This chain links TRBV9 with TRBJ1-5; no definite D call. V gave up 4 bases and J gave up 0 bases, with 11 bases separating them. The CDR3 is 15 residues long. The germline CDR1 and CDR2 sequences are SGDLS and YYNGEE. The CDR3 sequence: CASSPHPGSNQPQHF. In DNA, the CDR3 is TGTGCCAGCAGCCCTCATCCAGGTAGCAATCAGCCCCAGCATTTT.

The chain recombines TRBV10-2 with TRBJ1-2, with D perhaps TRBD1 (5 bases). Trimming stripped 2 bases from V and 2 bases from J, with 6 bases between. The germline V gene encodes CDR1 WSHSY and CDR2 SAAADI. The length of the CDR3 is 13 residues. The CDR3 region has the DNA TGCGCCAGCAGTGAGCAGGGAAACTATGGCTACACCTTC. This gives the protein CASSEQGNYGYTF.

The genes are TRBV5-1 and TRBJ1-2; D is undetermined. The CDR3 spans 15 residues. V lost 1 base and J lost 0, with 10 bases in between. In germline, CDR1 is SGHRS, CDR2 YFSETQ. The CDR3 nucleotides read TGCGCCAGCAGCTTGTTTGCGGAAGCTAACTATGGCTACACCTTC. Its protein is CASSLFAEANYGYTF.

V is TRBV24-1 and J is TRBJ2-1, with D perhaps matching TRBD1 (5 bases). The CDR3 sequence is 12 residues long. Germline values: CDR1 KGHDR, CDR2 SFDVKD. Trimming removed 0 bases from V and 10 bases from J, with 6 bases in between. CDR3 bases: TGTGCCACCAGTGATTTGAAGGGGGAGCAGTTCTTC. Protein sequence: CATSDLKGEQFF.

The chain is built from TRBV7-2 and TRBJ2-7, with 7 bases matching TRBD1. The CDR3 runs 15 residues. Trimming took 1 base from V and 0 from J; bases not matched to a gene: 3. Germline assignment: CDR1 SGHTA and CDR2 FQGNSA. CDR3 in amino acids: CASSLGGGGSYEQYF. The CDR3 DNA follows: TGTGCCAGCAGCTTAGGAGGGGGCGGCTCCTACGAGCAGTACTTC.

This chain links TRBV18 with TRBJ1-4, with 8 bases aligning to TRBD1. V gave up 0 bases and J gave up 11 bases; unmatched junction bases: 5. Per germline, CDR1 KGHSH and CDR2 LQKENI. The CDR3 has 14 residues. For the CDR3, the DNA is TGTGCCAGCTCACCACCGCAGGGGGCGGATAAACTGTTTTTT. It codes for CASSPPQGADKLFF.

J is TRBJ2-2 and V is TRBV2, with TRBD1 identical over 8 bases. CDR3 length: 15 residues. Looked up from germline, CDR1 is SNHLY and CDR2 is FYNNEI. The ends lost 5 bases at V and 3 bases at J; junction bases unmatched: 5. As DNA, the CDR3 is TGTGCCAGCAGTTTAGGACAGGGTTACACCGGGGAGCTGTTTTTT. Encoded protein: CASSLGQGYTGELFF.

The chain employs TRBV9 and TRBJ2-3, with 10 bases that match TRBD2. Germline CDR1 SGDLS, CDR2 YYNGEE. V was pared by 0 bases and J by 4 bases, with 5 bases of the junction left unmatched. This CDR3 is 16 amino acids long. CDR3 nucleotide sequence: TGTGCCAGCAGCGTAGTGAGCGGGGGGGCGGCAGATACGCAGTATTTT. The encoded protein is CASSVVSGGAADTQYF.

The chain's CDR3 is CASSPNTDTQYF. Written as DNA, the CDR3 is TGTGCCAGTAGCCCCAACACAGATACGCAGTATTTT. The chain couples TRBV19 to TRBJ2-3; the D is unclear. CDR3 length equals 12 residues. The germline CDR1 and CDR2 sequences are LNHDA and SQIVND (reference sequence). The V end lost 6 bases, the J end lost 2 bases, and 6 bases lay between the germline ends.

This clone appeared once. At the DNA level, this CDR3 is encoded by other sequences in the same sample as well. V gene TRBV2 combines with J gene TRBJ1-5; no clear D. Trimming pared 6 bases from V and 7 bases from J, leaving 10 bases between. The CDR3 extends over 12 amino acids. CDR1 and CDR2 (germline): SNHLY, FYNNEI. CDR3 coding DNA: TGTGCCAGCAGAGGAGTCAACCAGCCCCAGCATTTT. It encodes CASRGVNQPQHF.

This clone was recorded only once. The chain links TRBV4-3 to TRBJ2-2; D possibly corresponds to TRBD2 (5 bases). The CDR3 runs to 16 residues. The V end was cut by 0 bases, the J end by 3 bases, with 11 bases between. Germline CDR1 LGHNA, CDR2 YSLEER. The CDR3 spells CASSQDTGRHTGELFF. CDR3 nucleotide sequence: TGCGCCAGCAGCCAAGATACGGGGAGACACACCGGGGAGCTGTTTTTT.

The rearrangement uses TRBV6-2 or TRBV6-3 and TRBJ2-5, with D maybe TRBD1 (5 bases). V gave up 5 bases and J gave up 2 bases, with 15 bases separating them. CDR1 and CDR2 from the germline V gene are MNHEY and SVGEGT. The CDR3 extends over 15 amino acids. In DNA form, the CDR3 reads TGTGCCAGCAGTCAAGGGGCAGGCGATCAAGAGACCCAGTACTTC. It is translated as CASSQGAGDQETQYF.

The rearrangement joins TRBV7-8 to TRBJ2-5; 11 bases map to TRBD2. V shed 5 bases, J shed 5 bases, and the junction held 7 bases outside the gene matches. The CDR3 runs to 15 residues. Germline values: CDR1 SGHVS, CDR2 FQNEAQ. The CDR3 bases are TGTGCCAGCAGCAGACTAGCGGGGAGGAGCGAGACCCAGTACTTC. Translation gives CASSRLAGRSETQYF.

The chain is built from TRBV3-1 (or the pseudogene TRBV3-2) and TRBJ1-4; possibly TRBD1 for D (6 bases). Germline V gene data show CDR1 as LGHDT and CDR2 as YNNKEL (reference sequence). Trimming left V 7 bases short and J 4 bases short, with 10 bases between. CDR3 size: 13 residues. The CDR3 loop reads CASTGQRNEKLFF. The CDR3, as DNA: TGTGCCAGCACAGGACAGCGTAATGAAAAACTGTTTTTT.

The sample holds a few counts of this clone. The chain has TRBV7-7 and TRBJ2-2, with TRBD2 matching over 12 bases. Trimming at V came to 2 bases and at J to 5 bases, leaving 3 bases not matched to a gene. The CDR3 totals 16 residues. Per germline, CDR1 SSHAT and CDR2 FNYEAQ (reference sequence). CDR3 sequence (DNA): TGTGCCAGCAGCTTATCCGGACTAGCGGGGACCGGGGAGCTGTTTTTT. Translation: CASSLSGLAGTGELFF. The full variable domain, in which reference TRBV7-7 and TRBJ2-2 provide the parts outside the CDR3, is GAGVSQSPRYKVTKRGQDVTLRCDPISSHATLYWYQQALGQGPEFLTYFNYEAQPDKSGLPSDRFSAERPEGSISTLTIQRTEQRDSAMYRCASSLSGLAGTGELFFGEGSRLTVL.

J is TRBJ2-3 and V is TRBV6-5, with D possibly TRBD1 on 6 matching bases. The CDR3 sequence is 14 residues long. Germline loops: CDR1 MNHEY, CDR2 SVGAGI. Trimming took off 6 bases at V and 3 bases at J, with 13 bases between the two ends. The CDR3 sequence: CASRLDSFTDTQYF. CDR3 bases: TGTGCCAGCAGGCTGGACAGTTTTACAGATACGCAGTATTTT.

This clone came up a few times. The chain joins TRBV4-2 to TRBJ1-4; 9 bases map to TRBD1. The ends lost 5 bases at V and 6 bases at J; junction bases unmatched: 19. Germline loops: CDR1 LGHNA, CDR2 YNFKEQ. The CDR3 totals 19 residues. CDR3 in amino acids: CASSLRLYRGQNKDEKLFF. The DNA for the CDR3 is TGTGCCAGCAGCTTACGCCTGTACAGGGGGCAAAACAAGGATGAAAAACTGTTTTTT.

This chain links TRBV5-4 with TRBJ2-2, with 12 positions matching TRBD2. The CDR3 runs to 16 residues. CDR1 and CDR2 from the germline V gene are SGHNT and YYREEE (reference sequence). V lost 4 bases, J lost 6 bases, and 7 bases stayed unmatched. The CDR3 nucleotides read TGTGCCAGCAGCCCCCCTAGCGGGGGGGCCGCCGGGGAGCTGTTTTTT. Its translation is CASSPPSGGAAGELFF.